Listed below are T cell receptor beta chains from one sample, sequenced in a study of blood T cell repertoires in COVID-19. Using immunoSEQ multiplex PCR, the repertoire was profiled, and TCRdb retains in-frame clones only, with some absent. The sample has around 300,000 clones; roughly 85% are singletons. Sequencing was performed on peripheral blood. The receptors originated from a woman aged 70 to 79 with acute or convalescent COVID-19. The CDR3 runs from the conserved cysteine through the conserved F or W. Each record gives: V gene, clone size, D gene, J gene, CDR3 length, CDR3 DNA, CDR3 protein. The D gene is left open where the match is weak. Rows may omit the clone size; those that give it use once, few, many or a size class.

v_call: TRBV7-9; clone_size: NA; d_call: TRBD1; j_call: TRBJ1-1; cdr3_length: 15; cdr3_nt: TGTGCCAGCAGGTCCGGACAGGGGCCGAACACTGAAGCTTTCTTT; cdr3_aa: CASRSGQGPNTEAFF
v_call: TRBV6-5; clone_size: NA; d_call: TRBD1; j_call: TRBJ2-5; cdr3_length: 14; cdr3_nt: TGTGCCAGCAGGGGGGACAGGGGCAGGGAGACCCAGTACTTC; cdr3_aa: CASRGDRGRETQYF
v_call: TRBV6-5; clone_size: once; d_call: TRBD1; j_call: TRBJ1-1; cdr3_length: 13; cdr3_nt: TGTGCCAGCAGCTTGACAGGGGCCACTGAAGCTTTCTTT; cdr3_aa: CASSLTGATEAFF
v_call: TRBV6-5; clone_size: NA; d_call: NA; j_call: TRBJ1-2; cdr3_length: 13; cdr3_nt: TGTGCCAGCACGCTAGAGATTGGTCCTGGCTACACCTTC; cdr3_aa: CASTLEIGPGYTF
v_call: TRBV6-5; clone_size: NA; d_call: NA; j_call: TRBJ1-2; cdr3_length: 13; cdr3_nt: TGTGCCAGCCATACGGGACTATCCTTTGGCTACACCTTC; cdr3_aa: CASHTGLSFGYTF
v_call: TRBV3-1/TRBV3-2; clone_size: NA; d_call: NA; j_call: TRBJ2-1; cdr3_length: 14; cdr3_nt: TGTGCCAGCAGCCAACGTGGTTTCACAAATGAGCAGTTCTTC; cdr3_aa: CASSQRGFTNEQFF
v_call: TRBV5-1; clone_size: few; d_call: TRBD1; j_call: TRBJ1-1; cdr3_length: 16; cdr3_nt: TGCGCCAGCAGCTGGGGGGGCGCAGGGGGCGATACTGAAGCTTTCTTT; cdr3_aa: CASSWGGAGGDTEAFF
v_call: TRBV10-2; clone_size: NA; d_call: NA; j_call: TRBJ2-3; cdr3_length: 11; cdr3_nt: TGCGCCGGAGGAAATGCGGATACGCAGTATTTT; cdr3_aa: CAGGNADTQYF
v_call: TRBV27; clone_size: NA; d_call: TRBD2; j_call: TRBJ2-2; cdr3_length: 15; cdr3_nt: TGTGCCAGCAGTGAGGCTAGCGGGGGAATCGGGGAGCTGTTTTTT; cdr3_aa: CASSEASGGIGELFF
v_call: TRBV18; clone_size: NA; d_call: NA; j_call: TRBJ1-1; cdr3_length: 14; cdr3_nt: TGTGCCAGCTCACCGGCTTCACAGAACACTGAAGCTTTCTTT; cdr3_aa: CASSPASQNTEAFF
v_call: TRBV19; clone_size: NA; d_call: TRBD1; j_call: TRBJ1-2; cdr3_length: 16; cdr3_nt: TGTGCCAGTAGTGTCGACCGGGACAGGCCTCGGATTGGCTACACCTTC; cdr3_aa: CASSVDRDRPRIGYTF
v_call: TRBV6-5; clone_size: NA; d_call: NA; j_call: TRBJ1-2; cdr3_length: 14; cdr3_nt: TGTGCCAGCATGATACAGGCTTTGAACTATGGCTACACCTTC; cdr3_aa: CASMIQALNYGYTF
v_call: TRBV6-5; clone_size: NA; d_call: NA; j_call: TRBJ2-5; cdr3_length: 14; cdr3_nt: TGTGCCAGCAGGCCTACAGGGCCTCAAGAGACCCAGTACTTC; cdr3_aa: CASRPTGPQETQYF
v_call: TRBV15; clone_size: NA; d_call: NA; j_call: TRBJ2-2; cdr3_length: 15; cdr3_nt: TGTGCCACCAGGACCGGGACATCAAACACCGGGGAGCTGTTTTTT; cdr3_aa: CATRTGTSNTGELFF
v_call: TRBV5-6; clone_size: NA; d_call: NA; j_call: TRBJ1-4; cdr3_length: 14; cdr3_nt: TGTGCCAGCAGCTTCAGCGGGTTCCCCGAAAAACTGTTTTTT; cdr3_aa: CASSFSGFPEKLFF
v_call: TRBV10-2; clone_size: NA; d_call: NA; j_call: TRBJ1-4; cdr3_length: 15; cdr3_nt: TGCGCCAGCAGTGAGTCGGGGGGTCGGGGTGAAAAACTGTTTTTT; cdr3_aa: CASSESGGRGEKLFF
v_call: TRBV27; clone_size: NA; d_call: NA; j_call: TRBJ1-6; cdr3_length: 15; cdr3_nt: TGTGCCAGCAGGGTAAGAGGAGACCATAATTCACCCCTCCACTTT; cdr3_aa: CASRVRGDHNSPLHF
v_call: TRBV19; clone_size: once; d_call: NA; j_call: TRBJ2-3; cdr3_length: 15; cdr3_nt: TGTGCCAGTATACCGTACGGGGGAGGCCCAGATACGCAGTATTTT; cdr3_aa: CASIPYGGGPDTQYF
v_call: TRBV6-6; clone_size: NA; d_call: TRBD1; j_call: TRBJ1-1; cdr3_length: 14; cdr3_nt: TGTGCCAGCAGTTACCGCAGGGGGGCGGCTGAAGCTTTCTTT; cdr3_aa: CASSYRRGAAEAFF
v_call: TRBV5-1; clone_size: NA; d_call: NA; j_call: TRBJ1-2; cdr3_length: 14; cdr3_nt: NA; cdr3_aa: CASSLAVGVGSGTF
v_call: TRBV19; clone_size: NA; d_call: TRBD1; j_call: TRBJ1-5; cdr3_length: 13; cdr3_nt: TGTGCCAGTAGGAGAGGGGGCCGGCAGCCCCAGCATTTT; cdr3_aa: CASRRGGRQPQHF
v_call: TRBV6-1; clone_size: NA; d_call: TRBD2; j_call: TRBJ2-7; cdr3_length: 15; cdr3_nt: TGTGCCAGCAGTGAAGTCGGGGGGTTGGCAGACGAGCAGTACTTC; cdr3_aa: CASSEVGGLADEQYF
v_call: TRBV28; clone_size: NA; d_call: TRBD2; j_call: TRBJ2-2; cdr3_length: 16; cdr3_nt: TGTGCCAGCAGTCCCACCGGGACTAGCTTAACCGGGGAGCTGTTTTTT; cdr3_aa: CASSPTGTSLTGELFF
v_call: TRBV5-1; clone_size: NA; d_call: NA; j_call: TRBJ1-4; cdr3_length: 15; cdr3_nt: TGCGCCAGCAGCTTGGACAGGGTACCGAATGAAAAACTGTTTTTT; cdr3_aa: CASSLDRVPNEKLFF
v_call: TRBV27; clone_size: NA; d_call: TRBD1; j_call: TRBJ1-6; cdr3_length: 13; cdr3_nt: TGTGCCAGCAGCCAATCGGGACAGAGGCCCCTCCACTTT; cdr3_aa: CASSQSGQRPLHF
v_call: TRBV11-2; clone_size: NA; d_call: NA; j_call: TRBJ2-1; cdr3_length: 15; cdr3_nt: TGTGCCAGCAGCCGTATCAAGAGCTCCTACAATGAGCAGTTCTTC; cdr3_aa: CASSRIKSSYNEQFF
v_call: TRBV6-5; clone_size: NA; d_call: TRBD1; j_call: TRBJ2-6; cdr3_length: 15; cdr3_nt: TGTGCCAGCAGAAACAGGGGAACCGGGGCCAACGTCCTGACTTTC; cdr3_aa: CASRNRGTGANVLTF